This T cell receptor beta chain was recorded in a study of post-analysis software for immune sequencing data. Study overall: Relapsing-remitting, secondary progressive and progressive-relapsing multiple sclerosis courses were included.

Incorporated into the TCR beta cDNA libraries were unique molecular identifiers, which served to reduce PCR and sequencing biases. T cells numbering roughly 0.9 to 10 million yielded cDNA molecules that totaled about 500,000. MiXCR was run by TCRdb on the PCR reads, yielding one entry per CDR3 protein. The data contain approximately 660,000 distinct CDR3 sequences, around 64% of them singletons. Germline CDR1 and CDR2: SGHRS and YFSETQ. CDR3 length equals 15 residues. V lost 0 bases to trimming and J lost 1 base, with 10 bases between them. Of note for this clonotype: Its antigen is not known.

Study findings and constraints: A handful of TRBV segments were significantly more frequent in patients than in controls. TRBV5-6, TRBV5-1 and TRBV20-1 were among these segments. Pronounced co-clustering by F measure was evident among identically batched samples. Controls showed significantly higher normalized Chao1 diversity than did multiple sclerosis patients.

The sample comprised blood. V gene TRBV5-1 combines with J gene TRBJ1-1; tentative D call: TRBD1 (6 bases). The TCR comes from a girl aged 2 to 9 with multiple sclerosis. This CDR3 is CASSLGGLGNTEAFF. In nucleotides, the CDR3 is TGCGCCAGCAGCTTGGGGGGGCTGGGGAACACTGAAGCTTTCTTT. Looking up the rest from reference TRBV5-1 and TRBJ1-1 gives the full variable domain: KAGVTQTPRYLIKTRGQQVTLSCSPISGHRSVSWYQQTPGQGLQFLFEYFSETQRNKGNFPGRFSGRQFSNSRSEMNVSTLELGDSALYLCASSLGGLGNTEAFFGQGTRLTVV.